This T cell receptor beta chain was sequenced during a study of CD8 T cells in acute hepatitis C reinfection. Findings and caveats of the study: Overrepresentation in the naive pool did not explain the preferential TRBV04 and TRBV06 usage seen in all groups. Chronically infected subjects had no follow-up NS3-1073 repertoires.

Clones were read by immunoSEQ multiplex PCR, and TCRdb kept only the in-frame ones, dropping some. The sample yields 3,900 or so clones, around 40% seen once. With V trimmed by 5 bases and J by 0 bases, 3 bases remained unmatched. From germline, CDR1 is MNHEY and CDR2 SVGAGI. This CDR3 has 14 amino acids. Regarding time point: acute HCV infection, within 168 days of estimated infection date. The hepatitis C virus-specific receptor repertoire was characterized directly ex vivo, with no prior expansion in culture. People who inject drugs in the Montreal Hepatitis C Cohort were donors. Acute primary HCV infection: positive HCV RNA or antibody test after negative test within 24 weeks.

The source material was HCV NS3-1073 tetramer-sorted CD8+ T cells from PBMCs, sampled during acute infection. V is TRBV6-5 and J is TRBJ1-1; 7 bases fit TRBD1. The receptor's source is a man aged 30-40 years with chronic hepatitis C. CDR3 residues: CASSETGMNTEAFF. DNA for the CDR3: TGTGCCAGCAGTGAGACAGGGATGAACACTGAAGCTTTCTTT.